This is a list of T cell receptor beta chains from one sample in a study of Ad26.COV2.S vaccination and SARS-CoV-2 variants. TCRdb keeps only in-frame clones here, not all; method: immunoSEQ multiplex PCR. Among about 680,000 clones, roughly 90% were seen once, and the ten largest hold approximately 1.5%. The material sequenced was peripheral blood, taken in a trial of Ad26.COV2.S vaccine versus placebo. The receptors were gathered from a person between 18 and 60 years old who received the Ad26.COV2.S COVID-19 vaccine or a placebo. The CDR3 runs from the conserved cysteine through the conserved F or W. A D gene is named only where the DNA matches it firmly. The size entry is marked missing in some rows and otherwise reads once, few, many or a size class.

v_gene	d_gene	j_gene	abundance	CDR3aa	CDR3nt
TRBV5-6	-	TRBJ2-7	-	CASSLEGTPFVAYEQYF	TGTGCCAGCAGCTTGGAAGGGACACCTTTCGTGGCATACGAGCAGTACTTC
TRBV27	-	TRBJ2-7	few	CASSLGHFSEQYF	TGTGCCAGCAGTTTAGGTCACTTCAGCGAGCAGTACTTC
TRBV6-5	-	TRBJ1-1	-	CASTGIMNTEAFF	TGTGCCAGCACCGGAATCATGAACACTGAAGCTTTCTTT
TRBV4-3	-	TRBJ1-6	few	CASSQVSDSPLHF	TGCGCCAGCAGCCAAGTCTCTGATTCACCCCTCCACTTT
TRBV6-5	-	TRBJ1-6	once	CASSYRGIVNSPLHF	TGTGCCAGCAGTTACCGGGGGATAGTGAATTCACCCCTCCACTTT
TRBV18	-	TRBJ2-5	-	CASSLLIGETQYF	TGTGCCAGCTCACTACTCATTGGAGAGACCCAGTACTTC
TRBV18	-	TRBJ1-5	-	CASSPFGDQPQHF	TGTGCCAGCTCACCGTTCGGAGACCAGCCCCAGCATTTT
TRBV30	TRBD2	TRBJ2-7	once	CAWSALLGGLAGGTYEQYF	TGTGCCTGGAGTGCGCTTTTAGGGGGGCTAGCGGGAGGAACCTACGAGCAGTACTTC
TRBV7-6	-	TRBJ1-5	-	CASSLSVIQPQHF	TGTGCCAGCAGCTTGTCAGTTATTCAGCCCCAGCATTTT
TRBV6-6	-	TRBJ2-7	-	CASTSTGGPGGLEQYF	TGTGCCAGCACCTCAACCGGGGGGCCCGGGGGTCTCGAGCAGTACTTC
TRBV6-5	-	TRBJ1-2	-	CASSYSVWGRHYGYTF	TGTGCCAGCAGTTATTCCGTGTGGGGGAGACACTATGGCTACACCTTC
TRBV7-6	-	TRBJ2-6	-	CASSPVVDPGANVLTF	TGTGCCAGCAGCCCCGTGGTGGATCCTGGGGCCAACGTCCTGACTTTC
TRBV5-1	-	TRBJ1-1	-	CASSVTTANEAFF	TGCGCCAGCAGCGTCACGACAGCGAATGAAGCTTTCTTT
TRBV7-9	-	TRBJ1-6	-	CASSPGEVPSPLHF	TGTGCCAGCAGCCCCGGGGAGGTCCCTTCACCCCTCCACTTT
TRBV7-9	-	TRBJ1-2	-	CASSPSNGYTF	TGTGCCAGCAGCCCATCAAATGGCTACACCTTC
TRBV6-2/TRBV6-3	-	TRBJ2-7	once	CASSGPRAGSYEQYF	TGTGCCAGCAGTGGCCCCCGCGCGGGGTCCTACGAGCAGTACTTC